The rows below give T cell receptor beta chains drawn from one sample of a study of PD-L1 blockade in urothelial cancer. The method was immunoSEQ multiplex PCR; TCRdb's version includes in-frame clones alone and lacks a portion of them. The sample has tens of thousands of clones; 70% to 90% are singletons. Source: PBMCs, taken around atezolizumab (anti-PD-L1) treatment. These receptors were collected from a man aged 55 to 70 with urothelial cancer. The CDR3 runs from the conserved cysteine through the conserved F or W. D genes are given only for firm matches. Part of the rows lack a size; the others show once, few, many or a class for expanded clones.

d_call: TRBD1; v_call: TRBV27; clone_size: few; j_call: TRBJ2-1; cdr3_aa: CASSLDRAENEQFF; cdr3_nt: TGTGCCAGCAGTTTGGACAGGGCGGAAAATGAGCAGTTCTTC
d_call: TRBD1; v_call: TRBV7-8; clone_size: .; j_call: TRBJ1-2; cdr3_aa: CASSGTGRADGYTF; cdr3_nt: TGTGCCAGCAGCGGGACAGGGAGGGCGGATGGCTACACCTTC
d_call: .; v_call: TRBV2; clone_size: .; j_call: TRBJ1-1; cdr3_aa: CASRLGLACRF; cdr3_nt: TGTGCCAGCAGGTTGGGGCTTGCCTGCAGATTT
d_call: TRBD2; v_call: TRBV5-1; clone_size: .; j_call: TRBJ2-5; cdr3_aa: CASSITGTSGGGQETQYF; cdr3_nt: TGCGCCAGCAGCATTACCGGGACTAGCGGGGGGGGCCAAGAGACCCAGTACTTC
d_call: .; v_call: TRBV5-1; clone_size: .; j_call: TRBJ2-2; cdr3_aa: CASSVGRQGVTGELFF; cdr3_nt: TGCGCCAGCAGCGTGGGTCGTCAGGGTGTAACCGGGGAGCTGTTTTTT
d_call: .; v_call: TRBV19; clone_size: .; j_call: TRBJ1-6; cdr3_aa: CASSLTRDTHNSPLHF; cdr3_nt: TGTGCCAGTAGTCTAACCCGGGACACTCATAATTCACCCCTCCACTTT
d_call: .; v_call: TRBV28; clone_size: .; j_call: TRBJ2-3; cdr3_aa: CASSLRGGGSTDTQYF; cdr3_nt: TGTGCCAGCAGCTTGAGGGGAGGGGGTAGCACAGATACGCAGTATTTT
d_call: TRBD1; v_call: TRBV6-6; clone_size: .; j_call: TRBJ2-7; cdr3_aa: CASSTTGGAAYEQYF; cdr3_nt: TGTGCCAGCAGTACGACAGGGGGCGCTGCCTACGAGCAGTACTTC
d_call: .; v_call: TRBV4-1; clone_size: few; j_call: TRBJ1-1; cdr3_aa: CASSQLGWGRDNTEAFF; cdr3_nt: TGCGCCAGCAGCCAACTCGGATGGGGGCGCGATAACACTGAAGCTTTCTTT
d_call: .; v_call: TRBV11-3; clone_size: .; j_call: TRBJ2-3; cdr3_aa: CASSFQANDADTQYF; cdr3_nt: TGTGCCAGCAGCTTCCAAGCGAATGATGCAGATACGCAGTATTTT
d_call: .; v_call: TRBV2; clone_size: .; j_call: TRBJ2-5; cdr3_aa: CASSEAHGGAQETQYF; cdr3_nt: TGTGCCAGCAGTGAAGCGCATGGGGGCGCCCAAGAGACCCAGTACTTC
d_call: .; v_call: TRBV5-1; clone_size: .; j_call: TRBJ2-6; cdr3_aa: CASSLTGHGANVLTF; cdr3_nt: TGCGCCAGCAGCTTGACGGGTCACGGGGCCAACGTCCTGACTTTC
d_call: .; v_call: TRBV19; clone_size: .; j_call: TRBJ1-1; cdr3_aa: CASSIRQTENTEAFF; cdr3_nt: TGTGCCAGTAGTATAAGGCAGACAGAGAACACTGAAGCTTTCTTT
d_call: .; v_call: TRBV11-3; clone_size: .; j_call: TRBJ2-5; cdr3_aa: CASSGSGTKETQYF; cdr3_nt: TGTGCCAGCAGCGGGTCGGGTACCAAAGAGACCCAGTACTTC
d_call: TRBD2; v_call: TRBV2; clone_size: .; j_call: TRBJ2-3; cdr3_aa: CASGRGGQADTQYF; cdr3_nt: TGTGCCAGCGGGCGGGGGGGCCAGGCAGATACGCAGTATTTT
d_call: TRBD2; v_call: TRBV11-2; clone_size: .; j_call: TRBJ2-7; cdr3_aa: CASSPGISGASYEQYF; cdr3_nt: TGTGCCAGCAGCCCAGGGATTAGCGGGGCGTCCTACGAGCAGTACTTC
d_call: .; v_call: TRBV2; clone_size: .; j_call: TRBJ1-2; cdr3_aa: CASTWDKQGGYTF; cdr3_nt: TGTGCCAGCACCTGGGACAAGCAGGGTGGCTACACCTTC
d_call: TRBD1; v_call: TRBV27; clone_size: .; j_call: TRBJ1-4; cdr3_aa: CASQPGQGGKLFF; cdr3_nt: TGTGCCAGTCAACCGGGACAGGGAGGAAAACTGTTTTTT
d_call: TRBD1; v_call: TRBV5-1; clone_size: .; j_call: TRBJ2-4; cdr3_aa: CASSLSGTGIKNIQYF; cdr3_nt: TGCGCCAGCAGTCTTAGTGGGACAGGGATTAAAAACATTCAGTACTTC
d_call: .; v_call: TRBV15; clone_size: .; j_call: TRBJ1-3; cdr3_aa: CATSRDRGGGGNTIYF; cdr3_nt: TGTGCCACCAGCAGAGATCGGGGGGGAGGTGGAAACACCATATATTTT
d_call: .; v_call: TRBV5-1; clone_size: .; j_call: TRBJ2-4; cdr3_aa: CASSSPQDGKNIQYF; cdr3_nt: TGCGCCAGCAGCTCGCCACAGGACGGCAAAAACATTCAGTACTTC
d_call: .; v_call: TRBV7-2; clone_size: .; j_call: TRBJ1-2; cdr3_aa: CASSWGTELYGYTF; cdr3_nt: TGTGCCAGCAGCTGGGGGACTGAACTATATGGCTACACCTTC
d_call: .; v_call: TRBV5-8; clone_size: .; j_call: TRBJ2-1; cdr3_aa: CASSLSGSLGDEQFF; cdr3_nt: TGTGCCAGCAGCTTATCAGGGTCCTTAGGAGATGAGCAGTTCTTC
d_call: .; v_call: TRBV20-1; clone_size: .; j_call: TRBJ1-2; cdr3_aa: CSASPNYGYTF; cdr3_nt: TGCAGTGCTTCCCCAAACTATGGCTACACCTTC